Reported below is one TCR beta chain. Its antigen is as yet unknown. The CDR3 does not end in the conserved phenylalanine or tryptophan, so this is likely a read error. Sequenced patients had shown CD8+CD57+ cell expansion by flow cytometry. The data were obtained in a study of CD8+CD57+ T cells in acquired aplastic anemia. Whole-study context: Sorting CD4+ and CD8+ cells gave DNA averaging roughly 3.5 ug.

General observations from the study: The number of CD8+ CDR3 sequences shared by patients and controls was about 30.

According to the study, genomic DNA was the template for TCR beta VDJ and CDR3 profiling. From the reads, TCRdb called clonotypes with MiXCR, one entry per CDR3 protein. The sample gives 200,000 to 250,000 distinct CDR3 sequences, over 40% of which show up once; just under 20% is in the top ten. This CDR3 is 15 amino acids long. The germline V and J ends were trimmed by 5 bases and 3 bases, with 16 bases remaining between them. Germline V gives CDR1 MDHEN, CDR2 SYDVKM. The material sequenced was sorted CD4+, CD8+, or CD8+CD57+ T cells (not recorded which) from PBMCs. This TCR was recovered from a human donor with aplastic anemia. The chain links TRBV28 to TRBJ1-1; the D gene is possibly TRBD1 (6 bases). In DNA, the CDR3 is TGTGCCAGCAGTGTCGGGGGGCTGTCGGACACTGAAGCTTTCCTT. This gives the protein CASSVGGLSDTEAFL.